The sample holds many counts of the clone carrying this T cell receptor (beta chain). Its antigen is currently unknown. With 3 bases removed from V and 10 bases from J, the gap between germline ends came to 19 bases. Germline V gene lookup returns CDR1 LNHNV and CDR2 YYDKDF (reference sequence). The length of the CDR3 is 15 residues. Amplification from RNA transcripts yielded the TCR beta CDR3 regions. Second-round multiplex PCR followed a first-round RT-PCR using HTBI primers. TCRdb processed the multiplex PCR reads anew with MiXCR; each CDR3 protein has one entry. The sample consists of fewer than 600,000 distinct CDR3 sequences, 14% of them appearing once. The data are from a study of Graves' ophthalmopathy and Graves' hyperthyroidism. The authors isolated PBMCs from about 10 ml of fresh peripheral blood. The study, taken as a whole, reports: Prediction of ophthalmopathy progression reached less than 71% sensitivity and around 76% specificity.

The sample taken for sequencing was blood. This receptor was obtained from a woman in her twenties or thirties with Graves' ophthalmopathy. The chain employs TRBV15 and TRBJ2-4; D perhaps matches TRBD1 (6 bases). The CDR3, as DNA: TGTGCCACCAGCAGGCCCCCTGGTGAGGGGGAGATTCAGTACTTC. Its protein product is CATSRPPGEGEIQYF.